This T cell receptor beta chain was obtained from a study of blood T cell repertoires in COVID-19. Study background: Whether acute or convalescent, the COVID-19 samples came from the United States, Italy and Spain.

Individuals aged 18 to 89 years were recruited from fewer than 30 US areas. Germline CDR1 and CDR2: SGHNT and YENEEA. With V trimmed by 1 base and J by 3 bases, 3 bases remained unmatched. The CDR3 covers 16 residues. Authors' processing steps: Researchers report that nucleated cell counts were estimated from reference gene primer amplification. Profiling relied on immunoSEQ multiplex PCR, and the TCRdb table lists in-frame clones only, not all of them. The V and J calls and clone size are taken from that table; D and trimming were inferred from the DNA. The sample has about 230,000 clones; about 90% are singletons.

This TCR derives from a woman in her 30s with acute COVID-19. The V and J genes are TRBV11-3 and TRBJ2-1, with TRBD1 matching over 10 bases. The sample comprised PBMCs or T cells enriched from blood (not recorded which). CDR3 coding DNA: TGTGCCAGCAGCTTAGGGACAGGGGGGGACTACAATGAGCAGTTCTTC. It translates to CASSLGTGGDYNEQFF.